The clone carrying this TCR beta chain came up a few times. The antigen is not known. CDR1 SGHTA and CDR2 FQGNSA come from the germline V gene. Trimming shortened V by 1 base and J by 4 bases, and 19 bases separated the two germline ends. This CDR3 spans 17 amino acids. These data belong to a study of T cell repertoires in cytomegalovirus infection. Study conclusions and caveats: HLA-C-restricted TCR beta clonotypes specific for CMV led the ex vivo response.

TCRdb called the reads again in MiXCR, with one record for every CDR3 protein. The table has approximately 150,000 distinct CDR3 sequences, over 15% seen once. This chain uses TRBV7-2 with TRBJ1-1, with D perhaps matching TRBD1 (6 bases). The origin of this receptor is a human donor in good health (CMV status not recorded). Some clones in this sample may be carry-over from other donors' samples. The sample comprised CD8+ T cells from PBMCs. CDR3 residues: CASSLEVGGGQGTEAFF. CDR3 coding DNA: TGTGCCAGCAGCTTAGAAGTAGGCGGGGGGCAGGGCACTGAAGCTTTCTTT. The full variable domain, in which reference TRBV7-2 and TRBJ1-1 provide the parts outside the CDR3, is GAGVSQSPSNKVTEKGKDVELRCDPISGHTALYWYRQSLGQGLEFLIYFQGNSAPDKSGLPSDRFSAERTGGSVSTLTIQRTQQEDSAVYLCASSLEVGGGQGTEAFFGQGTRLTVV.